Presented here are 8 T cell receptor beta chains from one specimen sequenced in a study of Ad26.COV2.S vaccination and SARS-CoV-2 variants. Profiling relied on immunoSEQ multiplex PCR, and the TCRdb table lists in-frame clones only, not all of them. The table shows fewer than 150,000 clones, with roughly 88% occurring only once. The sample in question was peripheral blood, obtained after recovery from COVID-19. The receptors stem from a human donor who had recovered from COVID-19.

This clone was observed a single time. Other nucleotide sequences in the sample specify the same CDR3. V usage is TRBV5-1 and J usage is TRBJ2-3; TRBD1 matches at 10 bases. The V and J ends lost 3 bases and 4 bases, in that order; junction bases with no gene match: 5. Germline V lookup: CDR1 SGHRS, CDR2 YFSETQ. The CDR3 length is 15 residues. CDR3 DNA sequence: TGCGCCAGCAGCTCCGGGACAGGGGTGGCAGATACGCAGTATTTT. It encodes CASSSGTGVADTQYF.

The rearrangement links TRBV2 to TRBJ2-2; D gene unclear. V was trimmed by 1 base and J by 6 bases, leaving 9 bases between them. The germline V gene has CDR1 SNHLY and CDR2 FYNNEI. The CDR3 runs 14 residues. The CDR3: CASSEVGRAGELFF. The CDR3 coding sequence is TGTGCCAGCAGTGAAGTAGGTCGGGCCGGGGAGCTGTTTTTT.

V gene TRBV3-1 (or the pseudogene TRBV3-2) combines with J gene TRBJ2-1; D assignment may be TRBD1 or TRBD2 (6 bases each). V was cut by 5 bases and J by 9 bases, with 14 bases left in between. CDR3 length: 13 amino acids. From germline, CDR1 is LGHDT and CDR2 YNNKEL (reference sequence). The CDR3 nucleotides are TGTGCCAGCAGCGGAGACAGGAGGGGTGAGCAGTTCTTC. Its translation is CASSGDRRGEQFF.

This chain uses TRBV29-1 with TRBJ2-7; D possibly corresponds to TRBD1 (5 bases). The germline V gene has CDR1 SQVTM and CDR2 ANQGSEA. The CDR3 is 13 amino acids. V lost 4 bases to trimming and J lost 0 bases, with 10 bases between them. The CDR3 region has the DNA TGCAGCGTTGGGGGCTCTAGCTCCTACGAGCAGTACTTC. Encoded protein: CSVGGSSSYEQYF.

The sample holds one count of this clone. This chain connects TRBV7-9 to TRBJ1-6; D not resolved. This CDR3 spans 15 amino acids. Trimming took off 4 bases at V and 10 bases at J, with 17 bases between the two ends. The germline CDR1 and CDR2 sequences are SEHNR and FQNEAQ (reference sequence). The CDR3 nucleotides read TGTGCCAGCAGCTCAGAAGAAGATTACGGATCACCCCTCCACTTT. Residues: CASSSEEDYGSPLHF.

This chain connects TRBV25-1 to TRBJ2-5, with D hard to call. The germline V gene encodes CDR1 MGHDK and CDR2 SYGVNS. The ends were cut back, 4 bases at V and 6 bases at J, with 3 bases in the middle. The CDR3 runs to 10 residues. CDR3 protein: CASSGKTQYF. CDR3 in DNA: TGTGCCAGCAGTGGAAAGACCCAGTACTTC.

The chain couples TRBV15 to TRBJ1-6, with 9 positions matching TRBD1. Trimming at V came to 5 bases and at J to 9 bases, leaving 5 bases not matched to a gene. The V gene's germline CDR1 is LNHNV and CDR2 YYDKDF (reference sequence). The CDR3 has 14 amino acids. CDR3: CATSDRTGVSPLHF. In DNA, the CDR3 is TGTGCCACCAGCGACAGGACAGGGGTTTCACCCCTCCACTTT.

This clone was counted between two and nine times. This rearrangement joins TRBV19 to TRBJ2-2; D call uncertain. The CDR3 runs 15 residues. V lost 3 bases and J lost 1, with 9 bases in between. CDR1 is LNHDA and CDR2 is SQIVND in the germline V gene (reference sequence). In DNA, the CDR3 is TGTGCCAGTAGTATGGTCAGGAAGAACACCGGGGAGCTGTTTTTT. Its protein is CASSMVRKNTGELFF.